Given below is one T cell receptor (beta chain) in context. Its specificity is not known. Germline V lookup: CDR1 MDHEN, CDR2 SYDVKM. The CDR3 is made up of 16 amino acids. The ends were cut back, 3 bases at V and 7 bases at J, with 21 bases in the middle. There was at least one pre-ART PBMC sample for each donor, plus at least two post-ART PBMC samples. Running of the v3.0 immunoSEQ assay took place at survey level. The method was immunoSEQ multiplex PCR; TCRdb's version includes in-frame clones alone and lacks a portion of them. The sample lists approximately 25,000 clones; around 82% were seen once. This record comes from a study of long-term antiretroviral therapy in people with HIV. Regarding the study as a whole: Relative to control repertoires, HIV repertoires exhibited narrower CDR3 length ranges. Unavailable data included ART adherence, viral resistance and therapy changes (switches in treatment).

V usage is TRBV28 and J usage is TRBJ1-1; possible D gene TRBD1, 5 bases. This sequence originates from a woman aged 35 to 49 with HIV. Sequencing was performed on unsorted PBMCs, taken 0.5 years after starting antiretroviral therapy. The CDR3: CASSFHQEGNGGEAFF. DNA of the CDR3: TGTGCCAGCAGTTTTCACCAGGAGGGGAACGGGGGTGAAGCTTTCTTT. The full variable domain, in which reference TRBV28 and TRBJ1-1 provide the parts outside the CDR3, is DVKVTQSSRYLVKRTGEKVFLECVQDMDHENMFWYRQDPGLGLRLIYFSYDVKMKEKGDIPEGYSVSREKKERFSLILESASTNQTSMYLCASSFHQEGNGGEAFFGQGTRLTVV.